This T cell receptor beta chain comes out of a study of blood T cell repertoires in COVID-19. V dropped 4 bases and J dropped 1; count of bases not matched to a gene: 2. Germline V gene lookup returns CDR1 SGHNT and CDR2 YENEEA. The CDR3 runs to 14 residues. Assay: immunoSEQ multiplex PCR; the TCRdb copy retains only in-frame clones and omits some. The repertoire includes about 250,000 clones, about 89% of them detected once, and 1.5% to 2% sits in the top ten. The clonotype comes from a woman aged 55-69 years who had recovered from COVID-19. The specimen was peripheral blood. V and J are TRBV11-3 and TRBJ1-1; 8 bases are a match to TRBD1. The CDR3, as DNA: TGTGCCAGCAGCTACGGACAGGGGAACACTGAAGCTTTCTTT. Translation gives CASSYGQGNTEAFF. Full variable domain (rest looked up from reference TRBV11-3 and TRBJ1-1): EAGVVQSPRYKIIEKKQPVAFWCNPISGHNTLYWYLQNLGQGPELLIRYENEEAVDDSQLPKDRFSAERLKGVDSTLKIQPAELGDSAVYLCASSYGQGNTEAFFGQGTRLTVV.